Listed below are T cell receptor beta chains from one sample, sequenced in a study of radiotherapy plus CTLA-4 blockade in lung cancer. Here immunoSEQ multiplex PCR was the method, and the copy in TCRdb shows in-frame clones only, minus some. The sample holds tens of thousands of clones, roughly 80% seen once. This material consisted of peripheral blood, taken from a patient treated with radiotherapy plus ipilimumab. All receptors come from a human donor with non-small cell lung cancer who had a complete response to radiotherapy plus ipilimumab. Both conserved end residues are part of each CDR3. The D gene is left open where the match is weak. Some rows have no size entry. The others give once, few or many, or a class for an expanded clone.

length: 15; size: -; V: TRBV9; J: TRBJ1-2; D: -; DNA: TGTGCCAGCAGCCTGGGCGCAAATGCTAACTATGGCTACACCTTC; CDR3: CASSLGANANYGYTF
length: 14; size: -; V: TRBV19; J: TRBJ2-6; D: -; DNA: TGTGCCAGTATCTATCGCTCTGGGGCCAACGTCCTGACTTTC; CDR3: CASIYRSGANVLTF
length: 14; size: -; V: TRBV7-6; J: TRBJ2-5; D: TRBD1; DNA: TGTGCCAGCAGCCCACGGACAGGGACGGAGACCCAGTACTTC; CDR3: CASSPRTGTETQYF
length: 14; size: -; V: TRBV23-1; J: TRBJ1-4; D: TRBD1; DNA: TGCGCCAGCAGTCAAGACAGGGGGCGTCCGAAACTGTTTTTT; CDR3: CASSQDRGRPKLFF
length: 15; size: few; V: TRBV29-1; J: TRBJ2-5; D: TRBD1; DNA: TGCAGCGTTGAAGATCGGGGACAGGGGCCAGAGACCCAGTACTTC; CDR3: CSVEDRGQGPETQYF
length: 15; size: -; V: TRBV11-2; J: TRBJ1-1; D: -; DNA: TGTGCCAGCAGCTTAGAACTAGGACGGAACACTGAAGCTTTCTTT; CDR3: CASSLELGRNTEAFF
length: 16; size: -; V: TRBV27; J: TRBJ2-1; D: -; DNA: TGTGCCAGCAGTACAACAGGGTCGGGCCGAAGCAATGAGCAGTTCTTC; CDR3: CASSTTGSGRSNEQFF
length: 14; size: few; V: TRBV30; J: TRBJ1-5; D: TRBD1; DNA: TGTGCCTGGAGTCCCCTACAGGGGAGTCAGCCCCAGCATTTT; CDR3: CAWSPLQGSQPQHF
length: 13; size: -; V: TRBV29-1; J: TRBJ2-3; D: TRBD1; DNA: TGCAGCGGACAGGGGGGTAGCACAGATACGCAGTATTTT; CDR3: CSGQGGSTDTQYF
length: 16; size: -; V: TRBV6-5; J: TRBJ1-2; D: TRBD1; DNA: TGTGCCGGCAGTTACTCGAGACAGGGGGCTGACTATGGCTACACCTTC; CDR3: CAGSYSRQGADYGYTF
length: 13; size: -; V: TRBV30; J: TRBJ1-6; D: -; DNA: TGTGCCTGGAGTGGTCAGTTCAATTCACCCCTCCACTTT; CDR3: CAWSGQFNSPLHF
length: 11; size: -; V: TRBV6-5; J: TRBJ2-1; D: -; DNA: TGTGCCAGCAGAAAGAGGCATGAGCAGTTCTTC; CDR3: CASRKRHEQFF
length: 13; size: -; V: TRBV5-4; J: TRBJ2-5; D: -; DNA: TGTGCCAGCAGCTTAGTGGGCCGGGAGACCCAGTACTTC; CDR3: CASSLVGRETQYF
length: 14; size: -; V: TRBV9; J: TRBJ2-3; D: TRBD1; DNA: TGTGCCAGCAGCGTATGGCAGGGGGATGATACGCAGTATTTT; CDR3: CASSVWQGDDTQYF
length: 16; size: -; V: TRBV28; J: TRBJ1-5; D: TRBD1; DNA: TGTGCCAGCAACAGAAAACCGGGACAGGGAGGGAAGCCCCAGCATTTT; CDR3: CASNRKPGQGGKPQHF
length: 18; size: few; V: TRBV5-5; J: TRBJ1-2; D: TRBD1; DNA: TGTGCCAGCAGCTTGCTCATACCGGGACAGGGGAGAGACTATGGCTACACCTTC; CDR3: CASSLLIPGQGRDYGYTF
length: 15; size: -; V: TRBV4-1; J: TRBJ1-2; D: TRBD1; DNA: TGCGCCAGCAGCCAGGACAGGGGGCTCGGCTATGGCTACACCTTC; CDR3: CASSQDRGLGYGYTF
length: 17; size: -; V: TRBV5-1; J: TRBJ2-3; D: TRBD2; DNA: TGCGCCAGCAGCTTGTTCTCGCTAGCGGGGAACACAGATACGCAGTATTTT; CDR3: CASSLFSLAGNTDTQYF
length: 16; size: -; V: TRBV5-1; J: TRBJ1-1; D: -; DNA: TGCGCCAGCAGCTCCCAGACATTCAGGGGAAACACTGAAGCTTTCTTT; CDR3: CASSSQTFRGNTEAFF
length: 13; size: -; V: TRBV7-2; J: TRBJ2-1; D: -; DNA: TGTGCCAGCAGCAACGCCCGAGCTCATGAGCAGTTCTTC; CDR3: CASSNARAHEQFF
length: 14; size: -; V: TRBV9; J: TRBJ2-1; D: TRBD2; DNA: TGTGCCAGCAGCGCGTTACTAGCGGGTGTGGAGCAGTTCTTC; CDR3: CASSALLAGVEQFF
length: 13; size: -; V: TRBV9; J: TRBJ2-1; D: TRBD2; DNA: TGTGCCAGCAGTGGACTAGTCTTTAACGAGCAGTTCTTC; CDR3: CASSGLVFNEQFF
length: 13; size: few; V: TRBV29-1; J: TRBJ1-4; D: TRBD1; DNA: TGCAGCGGTTGGACAGGCGAAAATGAAAAACTGTTTTTT; CDR3: CSGWTGENEKLFF
length: 15; size: -; V: TRBV6-5; J: TRBJ2-1; D: TRBD1; DNA: TGTGCCAGCACCTACAGGGGGCCGCCCTACAATGAGCAGTTCTTC; CDR3: CASTYRGPPYNEQFF
length: 12; size: -; V: TRBV6-5; J: TRBJ1-1; D: -; DNA: TGTGCCAGCAGTTTTGTGGCAGGCAAAGCTTTCTTT; CDR3: CASSFVAGKAFF
length: 18; size: few; V: TRBV18; J: TRBJ2-6; D: TRBD1; DNA: TGTGCCAGCTCACCACTAACAGGGGCCAACTCTGGGGCCAACGTCCTGACTTTC; CDR3: CASSPLTGANSGANVLTF
length: 14; size: -; V: TRBV9; J: TRBJ2-1; D: -; DNA: TGTGCCAGCAGCGTAGACAGGGCCTACGGTGAGCAGTTCTTC; CDR3: CASSVDRAYGEQFF
length: 17; size: -; V: TRBV14; J: TRBJ2-2; D: -; DNA: TGTGCCAGCAGCCAAGAACCCGGGGGAGTTACCACCGGGGAGCTGTTTTTT; CDR3: CASSQEPGGVTTGELFF
length: 14; size: -; V: TRBV5-1; J: TRBJ1-1; D: TRBD1; DNA: TGCGCCAGCAGCCCCCAGGGGGCGCAGACTGAAGCTTTCTTT; CDR3: CASSPQGAQTEAFF
length: 16; size: -; V: TRBV5-4; J: TRBJ1-6; D: -; DNA: TGTGCCAGCAGGTCCCGGGGGGCGCAAAGGAATTCACCCCTCCACTTT; CDR3: CASRSRGAQRNSPLHF
length: 15; size: -; V: TRBV5-1; J: TRBJ1-2; D: -; DNA: TGCGCCAGCAGCTTGGCCGGGGGGGGGACCTATGGCTACACCTTC; CDR3: CASSLAGGGTYGYTF
length: 16; size: -; V: TRBV7-2; J: TRBJ1-6; D: -; DNA: TGTGCCAGCAGCTTAGGGCTACGGAGGAATAATTCACCCCTCCACTTT; CDR3: CASSLGLRRNNSPLHF
length: 13; size: -; V: TRBV6-1; J: TRBJ1-1; D: TRBD1; DNA: TGTGCCAGTTTGGACAGGTTATTTACTGAAGCTTTCTTT; CDR3: CASLDRLFTEAFF
length: 16; size: -; V: TRBV2; J: TRBJ2-3; D: TRBD1; DNA: TGTGCCAGCAGGAAGGACAGGGCGGTAAGCACAGATACGCAGTATTTT; CDR3: CASRKDRAVSTDTQYF
length: 14; size: -; V: TRBV6-6; J: TRBJ1-2; D: TRBD1; DNA: TGTGCCAGCAGTTACCGGGACAGCAATTATGGCTACACCTTC; CDR3: CASSYRDSNYGYTF
length: 15; size: -; V: TRBV5-1; J: TRBJ2-1; D: -; DNA: TGCGCCAGCAGCTTGGGGCTGCTCAAACACAATGAGCAGTTCTTC; CDR3: CASSLGLLKHNEQFF
length: 16; size: -; V: TRBV15; J: TRBJ1-3; D: -; DNA: TGTGCCACCAGCAGAGCAGGCGGGGGCTCTGGAAACACCATATATTTT; CDR3: CATSRAGGGSGNTIYF